This is a list of T cell receptor beta chains from one sample in a study of blood T cell repertoires in COVID-19. Sequencing was performed with immunoSEQ multiplex PCR; in TCRdb, only in-frame clones are kept and a portion is missing. Seen here are 150,000 to 180,000 clones, approximately 86% observed once, and the top ten hold around 0.63%. Sequencing was done on a sample of peripheral blood. Source of these receptors: a man aged 55 to 70 with COVID-19, enrolled during active disease. Each CDR3 is given without its conserved first and last residue.

v_gene	j_gene	CDR3aa
TRBV19	TRBJ1-5	ASSIRVGLANQPQH
TRBV7-8	TRBJ2-1	ASSPHVASVNEQF
TRBV6-5	TRBJ1-1	ASSWTGENTEAF
TRBV4-2	TRBJ2-1	ASSQDGSSGTRNEQF
TRBV6-5	TRBJ1-2	ASTATGSGGYT
TRBV7-2	TRBJ1-3	ASSQRNQGNTIY
TRBV12-3/TRBV12-4	TRBJ2-7	ASSWDTTYEQY
TRBV18	TRBJ1-2	ASSPGLGANGYT
TRBV27	TRBJ1-5	ASSLTGRQPQH
TRBV6-5	TRBJ2-3	ATRASVGAGDTQY
TRBV3-1/TRBV3-2	TRBJ2-3	ASSLTSGGSDTQY
TRBV6-2/TRBV6-3	TRBJ2-1	ASSYGARDRPINEQF
TRBV19	TRBJ1-5	ASSTRDRGQNQPQH
TRBV6-5	TRBJ2-1	ASSPPRTGLNEQF
TRBV5-1	TRBJ1-1	ASTLMVDTEAF
TRBV11-2	TRBJ1-1	ASSLGHWNTEAF
TRBV2	TRBJ1-5	ASTDSHTNQPQH
TRBV7-2	TRBJ1-1	ASSFQGAGNAEAF
TRBV10-1	TRBJ1-1	ASSGQGGTEAF
TRBV27	TRBJ2-3	ASSLRPGTGGSDTQY
TRBV9	TRBJ2-7	ASSAQSVISVYEQY
TRBV11-2	TRBJ2-1	ASSLRESYNEQF
TRBV6-2/TRBV6-3	TRBJ1-1	ASSSGWSEAF
TRBV28	TRBJ1-6	ASSSDRQRSSPLH
TRBV19	TRBJ1-2	ASRVGQQSNYGYT
TRBV11-3	TRBJ2-5	ASSLGGAGTAQETQY
TRBV4-3	TRBJ2-7	ASSQDRVSSYEQY
TRBV19	TRBJ1-1	ASSTIPGTGGRGTEAF
TRBV2	TRBJ2-3	ASSGGSGGGTDTQY
TRBV5-8	TRBJ1-5	ASSSGQGTFGQPQH
TRBV18	TRBJ2-3	ASSPQGLAGTDTQY
TRBV6-5	TRBJ2-6	AGGSPLSGANVLT
TRBV11-3	TRBJ2-1	ASSKGLAESDEQF
TRBV28	TRBJ1-2	ASSYGVLGGYT
TRBV12-3/TRBV12-4	TRBJ1-3	ASRSQGAIY
TRBV4-1	TRBJ2-1	ASSQGEVAGLYNEQF
TRBV21-1	TRBJ2-4	ASSKEIRYGGGETKNIQY
TRBV28	TRBJ2-5	ASSFRQGRETQY
TRBV19	TRBJ1-6	ASSQARSYNSPLH
TRBV4-3	TRBJ1-4	ASSLNLGTGGEKLF
TRBV7-2	TRBJ2-5	ASSPYLGLAGERETQY
TRBV7-9	TRBJ2-1	ASSPGTSGGHEQF
TRBV6-1	TRBJ1-5	ASSEHRGDGFPLNQPQH
TRBV6-5	TRBJ1-2	ASSATGLYGYT
TRBV7-8	TRBJ2-7	ASSFDRDLYEQY
TRBV4-1	TRBJ1-1	ASSPPAWQGDSNTEAF
TRBV15	TRBJ1-1	ATSRVRTVNTEAF
TRBV7-2	TRBJ2-1	ASSLVAGELYNEQF
TRBV5-4	TRBJ2-1	ASSLGGESSYNEQF
TRBV11-2	TRBJ2-1	ASSSGLANEQF
TRBV30	TRBJ1-1	AWTKTGNTEAF
TRBV2	TRBJ1-2	ASRADRYGYT
TRBV2	TRBJ1-4	ASSEGRSATNEKLF